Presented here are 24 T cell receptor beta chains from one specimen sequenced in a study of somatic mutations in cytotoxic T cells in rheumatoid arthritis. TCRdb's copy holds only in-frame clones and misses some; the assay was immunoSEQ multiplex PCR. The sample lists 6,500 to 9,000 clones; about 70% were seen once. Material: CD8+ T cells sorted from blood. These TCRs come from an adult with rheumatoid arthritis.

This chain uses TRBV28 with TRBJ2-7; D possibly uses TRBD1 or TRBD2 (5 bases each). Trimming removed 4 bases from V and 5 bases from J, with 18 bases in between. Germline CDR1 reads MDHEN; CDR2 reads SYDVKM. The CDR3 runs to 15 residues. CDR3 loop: CASSSEGYRLNEQYF. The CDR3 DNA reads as TGTGCCAGCAGTTCCGAGGGGTACCGGCTTAACGAGCAGTACTTC.

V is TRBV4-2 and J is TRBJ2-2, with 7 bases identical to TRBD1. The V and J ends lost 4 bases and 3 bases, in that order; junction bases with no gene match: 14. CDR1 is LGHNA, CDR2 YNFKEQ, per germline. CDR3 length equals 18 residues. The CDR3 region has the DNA TGTGCCAGCAGCCCTAAGGTTATCGAGGGGGCATACACCGGGGAGCTGTTTTTT. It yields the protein CASSPKVIEGAYTGELFF.

The DNA of the CDR3 is TGTGCCAGCAGCGACCCAGGTGCCTCCTACGAGCAGTACTTC. It specifies CASSDPGASYEQYF. The chain carries TRBV7-6 and TRBJ2-7, with unresolved D. Germline V CDR1 and CDR2: SGHVS, FNYEAQ. The CDR3 extends over 14 amino acids. The ends were cut back, 5 bases at V and 0 bases at J, with 11 bases in the middle.

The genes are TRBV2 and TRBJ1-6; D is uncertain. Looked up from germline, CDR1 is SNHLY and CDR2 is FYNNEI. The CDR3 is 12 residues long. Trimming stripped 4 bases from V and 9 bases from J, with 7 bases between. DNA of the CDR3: TGTGCCAGCAGTGCCATGGGTTCACCCCTCCACTTT. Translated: CASSAMGSPLHF.

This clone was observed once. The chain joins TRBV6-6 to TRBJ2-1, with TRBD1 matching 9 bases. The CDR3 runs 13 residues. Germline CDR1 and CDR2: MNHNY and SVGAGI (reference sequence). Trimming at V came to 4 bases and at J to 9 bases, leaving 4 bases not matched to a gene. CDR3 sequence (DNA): TGTGCCAGCAGTTCAGGGGGACAGGGTGAGCAGTTCTTC. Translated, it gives CASSSGGQGEQFF.

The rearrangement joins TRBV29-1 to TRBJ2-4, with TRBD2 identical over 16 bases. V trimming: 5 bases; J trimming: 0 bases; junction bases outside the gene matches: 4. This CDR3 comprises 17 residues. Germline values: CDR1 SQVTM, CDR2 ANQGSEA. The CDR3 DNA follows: TGCAGCGTTAAGGGACTAGCGGGAGGGGTAGCCAAAAACATTCAGTACTTC. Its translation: CSVKGLAGGVAKNIQYF.

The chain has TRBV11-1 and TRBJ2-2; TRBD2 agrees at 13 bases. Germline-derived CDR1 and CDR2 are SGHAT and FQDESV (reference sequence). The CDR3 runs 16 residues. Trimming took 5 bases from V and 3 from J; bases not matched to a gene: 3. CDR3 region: CASSPLAGGDTGELFF. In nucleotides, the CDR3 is TGTGCCAGCAGCCCACTAGCGGGAGGGGACACCGGGGAGCTGTTTTTT. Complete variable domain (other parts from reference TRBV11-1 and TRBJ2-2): EAEVAQSPRYKITEKSQAVAFWCDPISGHATLYWYRQILGQGPELLVQFQDESVVDDSQLPKDRFSAERLKGVDSTLKIQPAELGDSAMYLCASSPLAGGDTGELFFGEGSRLTVL.

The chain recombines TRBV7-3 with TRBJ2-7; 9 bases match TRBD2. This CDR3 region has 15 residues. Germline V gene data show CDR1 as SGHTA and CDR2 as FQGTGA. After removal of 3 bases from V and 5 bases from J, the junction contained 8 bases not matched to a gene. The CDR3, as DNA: TGTGCCAGCAGCTTGGAGGCTAGCGGGACCCACGAGCAGTACTTC. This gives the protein CASSLEASGTHEQYF. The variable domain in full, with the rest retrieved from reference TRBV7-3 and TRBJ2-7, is GAGVSQTPSNKVTEKGKYVELRCDPISGHTALYWYRQSLGQGPEFLIYFQGTGAADDSGLPNDRFFAVRPEGSVSTLKIQRTERGDSAVYLCASSLEASGTHEQYFGPGTRLTVT.

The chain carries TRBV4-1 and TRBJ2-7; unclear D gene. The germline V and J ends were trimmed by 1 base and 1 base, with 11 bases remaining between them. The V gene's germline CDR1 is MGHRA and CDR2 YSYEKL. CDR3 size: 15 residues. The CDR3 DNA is TGCGCCAGCAGCCAAGGCAGTTATGGGTCCTACGAGCAGTACTTC. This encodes CASSQGSYGSYEQYF.

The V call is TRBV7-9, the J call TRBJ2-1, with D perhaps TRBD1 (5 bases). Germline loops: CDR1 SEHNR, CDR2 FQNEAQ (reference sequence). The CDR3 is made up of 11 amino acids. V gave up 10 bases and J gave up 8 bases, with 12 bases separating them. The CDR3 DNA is TGTGCCACACAGGTCCTTGATGAGCAGTTCTTC. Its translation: CATQVLDEQFF.

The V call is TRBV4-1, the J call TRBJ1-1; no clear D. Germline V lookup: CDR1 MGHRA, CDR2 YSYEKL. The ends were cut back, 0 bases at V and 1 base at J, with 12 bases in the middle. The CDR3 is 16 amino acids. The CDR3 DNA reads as TGCGCCAGCAGCCAAGACCAGGCCAGTGGGAACACTGAAGCTTTCTTT. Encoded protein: CASSQDQASGNTEAFF.

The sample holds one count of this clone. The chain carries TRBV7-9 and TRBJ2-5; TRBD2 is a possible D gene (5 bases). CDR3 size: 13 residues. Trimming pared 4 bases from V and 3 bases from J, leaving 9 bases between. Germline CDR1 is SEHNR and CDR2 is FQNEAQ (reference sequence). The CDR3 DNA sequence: TGTGCCAGCAGCTCAATTAGCGAAGAGACCCAGTACTTC. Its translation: CASSSISEETQYF.

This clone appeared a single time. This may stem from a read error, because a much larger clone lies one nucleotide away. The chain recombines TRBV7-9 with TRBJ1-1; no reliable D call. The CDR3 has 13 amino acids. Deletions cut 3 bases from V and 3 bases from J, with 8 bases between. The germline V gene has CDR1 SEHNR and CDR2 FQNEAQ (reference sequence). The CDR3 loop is CASSFEADTEAFF. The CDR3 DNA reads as TGTGCCAGCAGCTTCGAGGCGGACACTGAAGCTTTCTTT. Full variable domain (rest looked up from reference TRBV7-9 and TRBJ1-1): DTGVSQNPRHKITKRGQNVTFRCDPISEHNRLYWYRQTLGQGPEFLTYFQNEAQLEKSRLLSDRFSAERPKGSFSTLEIQRTEQGDSAMYLCASSFEADTEAFFGQGTRLTVV.

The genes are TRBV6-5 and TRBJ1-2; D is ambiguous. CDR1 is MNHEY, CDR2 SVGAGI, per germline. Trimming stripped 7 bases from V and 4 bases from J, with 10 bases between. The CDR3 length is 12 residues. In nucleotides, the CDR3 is TGTGCCAGCACCGACCAATTCTATGGCTACACCTTC. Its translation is CASTDQFYGYTF.

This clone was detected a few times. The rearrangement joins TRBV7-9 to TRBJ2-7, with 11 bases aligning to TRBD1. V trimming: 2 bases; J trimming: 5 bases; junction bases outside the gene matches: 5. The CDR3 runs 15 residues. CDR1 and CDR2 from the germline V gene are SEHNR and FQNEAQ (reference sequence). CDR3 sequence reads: CASSLSGQGVNEQYF. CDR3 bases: TGTGCCAGCAGCTTATCGGGACAGGGGGTCAACGAGCAGTACTTC.

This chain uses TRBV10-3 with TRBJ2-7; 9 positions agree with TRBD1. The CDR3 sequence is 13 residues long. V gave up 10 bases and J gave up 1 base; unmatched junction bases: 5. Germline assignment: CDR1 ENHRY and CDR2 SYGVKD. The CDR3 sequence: CATGQGPSYEQYF. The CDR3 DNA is TGTGCCACTGGACAGGGGCCTTCCTACGAGCAGTACTTC.

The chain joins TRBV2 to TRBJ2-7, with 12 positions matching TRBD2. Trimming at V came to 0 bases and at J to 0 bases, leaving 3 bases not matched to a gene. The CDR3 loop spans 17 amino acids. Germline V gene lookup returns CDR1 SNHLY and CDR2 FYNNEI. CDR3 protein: CASSEASLAGGSYEQYF. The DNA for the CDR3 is TGTGCCAGCAGTGAAGCTTCACTAGCGGGGGGCTCCTACGAGCAGTACTTC.

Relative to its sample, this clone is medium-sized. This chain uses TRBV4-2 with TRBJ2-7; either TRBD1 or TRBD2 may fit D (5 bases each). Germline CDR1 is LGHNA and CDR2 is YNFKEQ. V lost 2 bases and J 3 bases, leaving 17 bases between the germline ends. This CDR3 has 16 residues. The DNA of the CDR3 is TGTGCCAGCAGCCAACTTCCCAGGGAGTTAAGCTACGAGCAGTACTTC. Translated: CASSQLPRELSYEQYF.

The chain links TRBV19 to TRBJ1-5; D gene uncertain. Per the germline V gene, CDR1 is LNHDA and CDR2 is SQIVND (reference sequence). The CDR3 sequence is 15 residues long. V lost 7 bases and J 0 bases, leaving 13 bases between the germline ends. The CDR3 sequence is CASIISALSNQPQHF. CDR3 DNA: TGTGCCAGTATTATTTCGGCCCTTAGCAATCAGCCCCAGCATTTT.

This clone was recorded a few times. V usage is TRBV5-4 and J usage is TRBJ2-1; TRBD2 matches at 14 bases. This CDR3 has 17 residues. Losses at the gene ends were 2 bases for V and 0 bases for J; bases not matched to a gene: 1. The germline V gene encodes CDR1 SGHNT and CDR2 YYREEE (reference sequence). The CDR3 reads CASSFGTSGSSYNEQFF. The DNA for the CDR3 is TGTGCCAGCAGCTTCGGGACTAGCGGGAGCTCCTACAATGAGCAGTTCTTC.

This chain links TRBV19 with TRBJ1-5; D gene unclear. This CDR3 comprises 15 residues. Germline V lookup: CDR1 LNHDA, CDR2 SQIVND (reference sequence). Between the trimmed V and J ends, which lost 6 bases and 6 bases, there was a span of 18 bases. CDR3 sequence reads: CASSSPPEGRQPQHF. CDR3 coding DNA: TGTGCCAGTAGCTCCCCCCCCGAGGGTCGTCAGCCCCAGCATTTT.

The CDR3 is CASTGPGEQYF. CDR3 DNA: TGTGCCAGCACGGGCCCCGGCGAGCAGTACTTC. This chain uses TRBV2 with TRBJ2-7; D not resolved. This CDR3 has 11 residues. Germline values: CDR1 SNHLY, CDR2 FYNNEI. Trimming removed 7 bases at V and 6 bases at J, with 10 bases between.

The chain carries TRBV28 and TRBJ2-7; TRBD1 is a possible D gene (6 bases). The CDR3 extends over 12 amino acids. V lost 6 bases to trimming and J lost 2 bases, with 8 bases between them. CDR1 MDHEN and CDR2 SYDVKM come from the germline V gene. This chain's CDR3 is CASSGQTYEQYF. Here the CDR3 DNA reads TGTGCCAGCAGCGGACAGACCTACGAGCAGTACTTC.

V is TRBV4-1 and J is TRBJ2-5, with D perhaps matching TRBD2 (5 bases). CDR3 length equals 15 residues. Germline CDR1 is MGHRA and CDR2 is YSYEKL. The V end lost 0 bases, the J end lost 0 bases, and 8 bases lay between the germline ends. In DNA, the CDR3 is TGCGCCAGCAGCCAAGAGGGGAGAAACCAAGAGACCCAGTACTTC. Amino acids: CASSQEGRNQETQYF.